This T cell receptor beta chain appears in the sequencing data of a study of blood T cell repertoires in COVID-19. Study background: Samples representing acute and convalescent COVID-19 were sourced from the United States, Italy and Spain. PBMCs, B-cell-depleted T cells, or T cells were the source of the cDNA or gDNA that made up the material.

Per the authors' pipeline: Nucleated cell number was recorded as an estimate derived from reference gene primer amplification. Method: immunoSEQ multiplex PCR; TCRdb's copy keeps in-frame clones and lacks some. V and J calls and clone size are as listed in that table; D and trimming were resolved from the DNA. The data contain tens of thousands of clones, 85% to 90% of them singletons. The ends were cut back, 8 bases at V and 4 bases at J, with 18 bases in the middle. The CDR3 runs to 14 residues. Per the germline V gene, CDR1 is MNHEY and CDR2 is SMNVEV (reference sequence). V usage is TRBV27 and J usage is TRBJ2-7; maybe TRBD2 (6 bases). Sequenced: peripheral blood. This TCR was sampled from a middle-aged man with active COVID-19. CDR3 DNA sequence: TGTGCCAGCTCCCCCTTTGCGGGAACGTACGAGCAGTACTTC. Its translation is CASSPFAGTYEQYF.